This T cell receptor beta chain was sequenced for a study of Ad26.COV2.S vaccination and SARS-CoV-2 variants. Treatment meaning: about 20 received Ad26.COV2.S at low or high dose, single or two shots; 5 received placebo; per-sample allocation not given. Material that was analyzed had been drawn on day 63 after the first vaccine or placebo injection. Ad26.COV2.S expressed prefusion-stabilized spike from the original Wuhan strain. The V gene end was trimmed by 6 bases and the J gene end by 6 bases; junction bases not matched to a gene: 0. CDR3 length: 13 amino acids. Clones were read by immunoSEQ multiplex PCR, and TCRdb kept only the in-frame ones, dropping some. The sample holds 440,000 or so clones; roughly 87% are singletons and the top ten take about 4.1%.

This receptor was obtained from a person between 18 and 65 years old who received the Ad26.COV2.S COVID-19 vaccine or a placebo. This sample comprised peripheral blood, obtained in a trial of Ad26.COV2.S vaccine versus placebo. The rearrangement uses TRBV12-3 or TRBV12-4 and TRBJ1-6; 9 bases map to TRBD1. CDR3 in amino acids: CASRGQGNSPLHF. The CDR3 DNA reads TGTGCCAGCAGGGGACAGGGTAATTCACCCCTCCACTTT.